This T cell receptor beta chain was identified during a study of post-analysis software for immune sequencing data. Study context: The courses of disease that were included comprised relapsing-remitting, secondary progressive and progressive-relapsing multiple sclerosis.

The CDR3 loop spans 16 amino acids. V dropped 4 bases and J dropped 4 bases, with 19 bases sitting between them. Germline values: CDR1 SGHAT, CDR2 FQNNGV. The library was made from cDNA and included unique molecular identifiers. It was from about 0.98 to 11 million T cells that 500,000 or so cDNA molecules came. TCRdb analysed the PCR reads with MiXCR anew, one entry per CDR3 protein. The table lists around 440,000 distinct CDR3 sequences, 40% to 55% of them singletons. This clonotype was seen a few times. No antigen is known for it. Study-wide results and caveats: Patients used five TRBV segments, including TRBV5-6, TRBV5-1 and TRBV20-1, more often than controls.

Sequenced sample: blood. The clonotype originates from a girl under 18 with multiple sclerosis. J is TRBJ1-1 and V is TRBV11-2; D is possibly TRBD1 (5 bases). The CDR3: CASSSGGRVGRTEAFF. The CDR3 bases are TGTGCCAGCAGCTCCGGGGGGAGGGTAGGACGCACTGAAGCTTTCTTT. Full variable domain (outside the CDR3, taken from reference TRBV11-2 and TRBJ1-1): EAGVAQSPRYKIIEKRQSVAFWCNPISGHATLYWYQQILGQGPKLLIQFQNNGVVDDSQLPKDRFSAERLKGVDSTLKIQPAKLEDSAVYLCASSSGGRVGRTEAFFGQGTRLTVV.